This record looks at one TCR beta chain sequence and its context. Its antigen remains unknown. Profiling relied on immunoSEQ multiplex PCR, and the TCRdb table lists in-frame clones only, not all of them. The table shows roughly 70,000 clones, with 85% to 90% occurring only once. The sample originates from a study of T cell responses to AZD1222 COVID-19 vaccine. Pooled in the analysis were second doses at about 4 or about 12 weeks. General study findings and limits: The span of vaccine-associated CD4 TCRs extended across spike, with dominance at 160-218 and 743-854. An increase in Spike-specific TCR breadth and depth was observed after two AZD1222 doses. After the peak T cell response, and only then, were repertoires sampled.

This CDR3 has 15 residues. Germline V gene data show CDR1 as LNHDA and CDR2 as SQIVND (reference sequence). The germline V and J ends were trimmed by 3 bases and 2 bases, with 11 bases remaining between them. Sequences were derived from peripheral blood, sampled 28 days after the second AZD1222 dose. The chain couples TRBV19 to TRBJ2-1; a weak D match, TRBD2 (5 bases). This receptor was obtained from an adult who received the AZD1222 COVID-19 vaccine. CDR3 region: CASSIDYRAYNEQFF. CDR3 coding DNA: TGTGCCAGTAGTATCGACTACCGGGCCTACAATGAGCAGTTCTTC.